This T cell receptor beta chain was sequenced in a study of shared clonotypes between healthy human individuals (dated by TCRdb to between 2020 and 2021). As for the study more broadly: The cohort included a few men and a couple of women between 18 and 49 years of age. For each donor, CD4 naive and CD4 memory were each run on three plates, CD8 naive on two plates, and CD8 memory on one plate. To estimate repertoire size and how much clonotypes are shared between individuals, the study performed deep sequencing of blood TCR repertoires from roughly five healthy adults. To increase sequencing depth and limit assay-specific biases, TCR repertoire library preparation and sequencing were carried out by different laboratories using diverse techniques. Each donor's leukapheresis produced roughly between roughly 0.9 and 8.9 billion PBMCs.

A remark on this clone: No antigen is known for it. Base qualities are not provided; no much larger clone lies one nucleotide away.

From its cysteine to its phenylalanine, the CDR3 spans 16 amino acids. Kept here is only the CDR3 DNA, which spans 48 bases and is read in frame from base 1. Per the germline V gene, KGHSH is the CDR1 and LQKENI is the CDR2. Trimming removed 2 bases from V and 3 bases from J; the gene matches leave 9 bases unexplained. Using the deep immunoSEQ assay, TCR CDR3 regions were amplified from genomic DNA by multiplex PCR. Extracted genomic DNA from each cell subset was distributed evenly across all wells of several immunoSEQ 96-well plates, and each plate was treated as a replicate. For sorted subsets, each replicate PCR was loaded with roughly 190 ng genomic DNA, equivalent to 25,000 to 30,000 T cell genomes. Purified libraries were quantified with a Qubit 3.0 fluorometer, sized on a Bioanalyzer 2100, and re-quantified with the KAPA Library Quantification kit. A separate single-read 150-cycle Illumina NextSeq 550 flow cell was used to sequence each immunoSEQ 96-well plate. Turning to the authors' computational methods: Because only junctional sequences without quality scores were contained in the immunoSEQ output, filtering matching that applied to full-length reads could not be performed. Sequences were annotated with PyIR, a Python wrapper for IgBLAST v1.9, using IMGT germline references to assign V/J genes and CDR3. Any read was removed if the V/J assignment was weak (E-value above 1e-6), the CDR3 was missing, or the read contained stop codons, out-of-frame junctions, or ambiguous translated residues. V3J clonotypes were defined as sequences sharing the same inferred V gene, J gene, and CDR3 amino acid sequence. To compute the percentage overlap between repertoires, the number of shared unique clonotypes was divided by the size of the smaller repertoire. Three approaches were used to assess repertoire richness: RTK rarefaction, the Chao1 estimator, and Recon v2.1 estimates of unobserved clonotypes. OLGA was used to compute generation probabilities for all TCRbeta clonotypes that the gDNA method yielded from four donors. The table comes from immuneACCESS by way of TCRdb, which keeps in-frame sequences with V and J called. Part of the clones is missing from these tables; in studies checked, under half for an unresolved V gene and the rest for unknown reasons. V, J and clone size reflect that table, while D and trimming were determined from the DNA. Within this sample are some 2 million clones, with about 95% of them counted one time only. The ten largest clones add up to about 1.1% of the sample.

The full study reports these points: When a handful of donors were compared, the shared fraction of clonotypes was about 5.4% for naive CD4, around 4% for naive CD8, 2% to 2.5% for memory CD4, and less than 0.45% for memory CD8. Sampling was restricted to blood, and TCR repertoires in tissue are likely to differ from TCR repertoires in blood. The genetic and exposure-history diversity represented was limited by the small number of donors. Pairwise subsampling led to the expectation that sequencing depth would affect the degree of clonotype sharing among donors. Estimated clonotype richness was generally larger for naive than for memory subsets. Even with the large sequencing depth, rarefaction of the sorted-subset datasets indicated that sequencing was incomplete. Compared with non-shared clonotypes, the clonotypes found in all four sorted-subset donors had higher generation probabilities.

CD8 naive samples were CD45RO-negative cells positively selected for CCR7, giving a CD45RA+CCR7+ population that excluded TemRA cells. Donors were healthy HIV-negative adults with no recently reported acute infections or vaccinations. Only Caucasian adults living in Nashville, Tennessee, USA were represented among the donors. Blood was collected by leukapheresis, and PBMCs were isolated by Ficoll-Histopaque density gradient centrifugation and then cryopreserved in liquid nitrogen vapor phase. Purity and quantity of every magnetically sorted T cell population were checked by analytical flow cytometry. Genomic DNA was isolated from each sorted fraction and quantified by UV absorbance on a Nanodrop 2000c.

This TCR was sampled from a man between 18 and 29 years old in good health. Sequenced material: naive CD8+ T cells sorted from blood. The cell subset or site label, read with the paper, signifies: CD45RA+CCR7+. The rearranged chain carries TRBV18 and TRBJ2-5; 7 central bases correspond to TRBD1. The CDR3 is CASSPYGPTGEETQYF. The sequenced DNA is TGTGCCAGCTCACCATACGGCCCTACAGGGGAAGAGACCCAGTACTTC.